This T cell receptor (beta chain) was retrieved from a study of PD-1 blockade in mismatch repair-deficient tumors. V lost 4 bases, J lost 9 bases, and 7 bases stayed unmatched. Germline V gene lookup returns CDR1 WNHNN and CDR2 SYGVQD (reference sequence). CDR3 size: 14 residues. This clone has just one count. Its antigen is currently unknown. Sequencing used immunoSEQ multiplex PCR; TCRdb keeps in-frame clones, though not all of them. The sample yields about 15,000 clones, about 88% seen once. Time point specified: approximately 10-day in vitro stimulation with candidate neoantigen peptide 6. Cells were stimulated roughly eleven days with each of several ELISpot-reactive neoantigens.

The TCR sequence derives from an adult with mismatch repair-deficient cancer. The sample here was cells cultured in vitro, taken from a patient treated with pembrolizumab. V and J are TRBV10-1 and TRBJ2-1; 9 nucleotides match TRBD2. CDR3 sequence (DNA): TGCGCCAGCAGTGCATCTAGCGGGATGGGTGAGCAGTTCTTC. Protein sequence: CASSASSGMGEQFF.